These T cell receptor beta chains were read from a single sample in a study of shared clonotypes between healthy human individuals. Clones were read by immunoSEQ multiplex PCR, and TCRdb kept only the in-frame ones, dropping some. The repertoire holds 550,000 to 850,000 clones, with roughly 72% as singletons. Sequenced input: memory CD4+ T cells sorted from blood. The origin of the receptors is a woman in her twenties or thirties in good health. CDR3s include the opening cysteine and the closing phenylalanine or tryptophan. Fields, in order: D gene, V gene, J gene, clone size, CDR3 DNA, CDR3 protein. The D gene is left open where the match is weak. Rows give clone size only sometimes, using once, few, many, or a class for an expanded clone.

TRBD2,TRBV7-9,TRBJ2-7,NA,TGTGCCAGCAGCTTAAGCTGGACTAGCGGGGTCTCCTACGAGCAGTACTTC,CASSLSWTSGVSYEQYF
NA,TRBV28,TRBJ1-5,NA,TGTGCCAGCAGTCCCGGACAGTGGAGTCAGCCCCAGCATTTT,CASSPGQWSQPQHF
NA,TRBV6-1,TRBJ2-7,NA,TGTGCCAGCAGTGAAGGCGCCTCGAGCTCCTACGAGCAGTACTTC,CASSEGASSSYEQYF
TRBD2,TRBV7-9,TRBJ2-1,NA,TGTGCCAGCAGCTTAGTGGGACTAGGCAATGAGCAGTTCTTC,CASSLVGLGNEQFF
NA,TRBV9,TRBJ1-2,NA,TGTGCCAGCAGCGGTTGGGTTGCGGATAACTATGGCTACACCTTC,CASSGWVADNYGYTF
NA,TRBV15,TRBJ2-5,NA,TGTGCCACCAGGCGGGACACGCAAGAGACCCAGTACTTC,CATRRDTQETQYF
NA,TRBV7-7,TRBJ2-2,NA,TGTGCCAGCAGCCAGAACCCAGTGGGAAACACCGGGGAGCTGTTTTTT,CASSQNPVGNTGELFF
NA,TRBV4-1,TRBJ2-4,few,TGCGCCAGCAGCCAACCGACCGAAGCCAAAAACATTCAGTACTTC,CASSQPTEAKNIQYF
NA,TRBV6-1,TRBJ1-5,NA,TGTGCCAGCAATCGACACAGCAATCAGCCCCAGCATTTT,CASNRHSNQPQHF
NA,TRBV5-1,TRBJ1-2,NA,TGCGCCAGCAGCTTGGGCACAGGGACCTATGGCTACACCTTC,CASSLGTGTYGYTF
NA,TRBV7-2,TRBJ2-2,NA,TGTGCCAGCAGCTTAAACCCCACCGGGGAGCTGTTTTTT,CASSLNPTGELFF
TRBD2,TRBV4-1,TRBJ2-4,NA,TGCGCCAGCAGCGGACTAGCGGGGGCAGGTAACATTCAGTACTTC,CASSGLAGAGNIQYF
NA,TRBV2,TRBJ1-1,NA,TGTGCCAGCAGTGAAGCCTTAGCCGGGAACACTGAAGCTTTCTTT,CASSEALAGNTEAFF
NA,TRBV4-1,TRBJ2-3,NA,TGCGCCAGCAGCCCAGACGGGACCTCAGATACGCAGTATTTT,CASSPDGTSDTQYF
TRBD2,TRBV7-2,TRBJ2-7,few,TGTGCCAGCAGCCCCACGGCACTAGCGCAGAGCTCCTACGAGCAGTACTTC,CASSPTALAQSSYEQYF
NA,TRBV11-2,TRBJ2-3,few,TGTGCCAGCAGCCCAAGGGCGGGGCCAGGAGATACGCAGTATTTT,CASSPRAGPGDTQYF
NA,TRBV6-6,TRBJ2-7,NA,TGTGCCAGCAAGGCCGGGCAGGGCCTCTACGAGCAGTACTTC,CASKAGQGLYEQYF
TRBD1,TRBV25-1,TRBJ2-6,NA,TGTGCCAGCAGTGCGGGACAGGGGGTCGGTGGGGCCAACGTCCTGACTTTC,CASSAGQGVGGANVLTF
TRBD1,TRBV11-2,TRBJ2-2,NA,TGTGCCAGCAGCTCACAGGGGGCGGCCGGGGAGCTGTTTTTT,CASSSQGAAGELFF
NA,TRBV6-5,TRBJ1-1,NA,TGTGCCAGCAGTAAGGGCGTCTCGGGTAACACTGAAGCTTTCTTT,CASSKGVSGNTEAFF
TRBD1,TRBV7-9,TRBJ1-2,NA,TGTGCCAGCAGCCGGGACAGTATAGGAGGCTACACCTTC,CASSRDSIGGYTF
TRBD2,TRBV10-3,TRBJ2-2,NA,TGTGCCATCTCGGGGGAACTAGCGGAAAAGAACACCGGGGAGCTGTTTTTT,CAISGELAEKNTGELFF
NA,TRBV5-6,TRBJ2-5,NA,TGTGCCAGCAGCTTGGGTCGGAAGGAGACCCAGTACTTC,CASSLGRKETQYF
TRBD2,TRBV4-2,TRBJ2-1,NA,TGTGCCAGCAGCCAAGATACGAGACTAGCGGTCCGGGAGCAGTTCTTC,CASSQDTRLAVREQFF
TRBD2,TRBV7-2,TRBJ2-2,NA,TGTGCCAGCAGCCTAACCGGGGGGGTTAGTACCGGGGAGCTGTTTTTT,CASSLTGGVSTGELFF
NA,TRBV6-1,TRBJ1-1,NA,TGTGCCAGCAGTGCCTTTCGTGAGAACACTGAAGCTTTCTTT,CASSAFRENTEAFF
TRBD1,TRBV14,TRBJ1-3,NA,TGTGCCAGCAGCCAGAGGACAGGATACTCTGGAAACACCATATATTTT,CASSQRTGYSGNTIYF
NA,TRBV2,TRBJ2-2,NA,TGTGCCAGCAGTGAAAGGTCGGGGAACACCGGGGAGCTGTTTTTT,CASSERSGNTGELFF
NA,TRBV5-5,TRBJ2-7,NA,TGTGCCAGCAGCTTGGGCGGGAACTCCTACGAGCAGTACTTC,CASSLGGNSYEQYF
NA,TRBV6-5,TRBJ1-3,NA,TGTGCCAGCAGTTCCCCGGAGGACACCATATATTTT,CASSSPEDTIYF
NA,TRBV28,TRBJ2-1,few,TGTGCCAGTCTAACTGGTTACAATGAGCAGTTCTTC,CASLTGYNEQFF
NA,TRBV20-1,TRBJ2-1,NA,TGCTGCTGGAGGGGAAGGAATGAGCAGTTCTTC,CCWRGRNEQFF
NA,TRBV30,TRBJ2-5,many,TGTGCCTGGGGGGGACCTTGGGCAGAGACCCAGTACTTC,CAWGGPWAETQYF
TRBD1,TRBV18,TRBJ2-1,NA,TGTGCCAGCTCACCACAGGGACAGGCGACCTCCTACAATGAGCAGTTCTTC,CASSPQGQATSYNEQFF
NA,TRBV10-3,TRBJ1-1,NA,TGTGCCATCAGTGAGACAGTGAACACTGAAGCTTTCTTT,CAISETVNTEAFF
NA,TRBV7-8,TRBJ2-3,NA,TGTGCCAGCAGCCCCCGCGAAAGTACTAGCACAGATACGCAGTATTTT,CASSPRESTSTDTQYF
NA,TRBV19,TRBJ1-5,NA,TGTGCCAGCACCCCACGGGGATATCAGCCCCAGCATTTT,CASTPRGYQPQHF
NA,TRBV29-1,TRBJ2-5,once,TGCAGCGTTGAAAGGGACACGGAAGAGACCCAGTACTTC,CSVERDTEETQYF
NA,TRBV27,TRBJ1-2,NA,TGTGCCAGCAGTCTCAGGGGTAACTATGGCTACACCTTC,CASSLRGNYGYTF
TRBD1,TRBV6-6,TRBJ1-3,once,TGTGCCAGCAGTCAGGACAGGGATCCTCGGAACACCATATATTTT,CASSQDRDPRNTIYF